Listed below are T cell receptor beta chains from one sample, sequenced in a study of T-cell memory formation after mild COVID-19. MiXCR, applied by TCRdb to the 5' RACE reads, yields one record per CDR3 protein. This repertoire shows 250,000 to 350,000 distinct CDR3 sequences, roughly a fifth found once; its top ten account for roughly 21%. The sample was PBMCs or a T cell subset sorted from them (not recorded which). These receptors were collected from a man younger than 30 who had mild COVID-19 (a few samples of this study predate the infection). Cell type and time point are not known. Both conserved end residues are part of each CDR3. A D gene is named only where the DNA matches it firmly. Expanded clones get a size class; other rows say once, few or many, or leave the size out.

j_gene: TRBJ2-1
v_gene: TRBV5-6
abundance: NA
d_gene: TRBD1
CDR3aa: CASSSLEYRGPKEQFF
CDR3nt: TGTGCCAGCAGCTCCTTAGAATACAGGGGCCCCAAGGAGCAGTTCTTC

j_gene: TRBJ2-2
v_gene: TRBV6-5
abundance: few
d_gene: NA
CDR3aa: CASRDGGELFF
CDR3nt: TGTGCGAGCAGGGACGGCGGGGAGCTGTTTTTT

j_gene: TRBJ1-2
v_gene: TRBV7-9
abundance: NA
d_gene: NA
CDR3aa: CASRRQPDGGYTF
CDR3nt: TGTGCCAGCAGACGACAGCCTGACGGAGGCTACACCTTC

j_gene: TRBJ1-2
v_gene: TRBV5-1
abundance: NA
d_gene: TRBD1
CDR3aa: CASSRGQGGNGYTF
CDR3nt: TGCGCCAGCAGCCGGGGACAGGGAGGAAATGGCTACACCTTC

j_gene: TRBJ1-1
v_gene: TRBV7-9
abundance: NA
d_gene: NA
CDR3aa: CASSLSNFDEAFF
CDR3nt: TGTGCCAGCAGCCTCTCAAACTTCGATGAAGCTTTCTTT

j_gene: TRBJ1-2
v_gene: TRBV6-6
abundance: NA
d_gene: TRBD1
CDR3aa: CASSHQGDRGNNYGYTF
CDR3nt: TGTGCCAGCAGCCACCAGGGCGACAGGGGGAATAACTATGGCTACACCTTC

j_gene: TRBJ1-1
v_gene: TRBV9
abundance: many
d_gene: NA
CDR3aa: CASSEGGNTEAFF
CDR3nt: TGTGCCAGCAGTGAAGGCGGGAACACTGAAGCTTTCTTT

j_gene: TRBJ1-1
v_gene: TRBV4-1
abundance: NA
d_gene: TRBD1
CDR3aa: CASSQGPLRQGNTEAFF
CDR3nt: TGCGCCAGCAGCCAAGGACCGCTCCGACAGGGGAACACTGAAGCTTTCTTT

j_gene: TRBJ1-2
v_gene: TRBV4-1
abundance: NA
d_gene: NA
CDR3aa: CASSHVGGYTF
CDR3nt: TGCGCCAGCAGCCATGTGGGGGGCTACACCTTC

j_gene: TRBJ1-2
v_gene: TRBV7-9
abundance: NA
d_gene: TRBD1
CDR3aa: CASRQGTDYGYTF
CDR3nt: TGTGCCAGCAGACAAGGGACAGACTATGGCTACACCTTC

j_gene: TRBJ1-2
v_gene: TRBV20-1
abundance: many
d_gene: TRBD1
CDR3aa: CSASKDRNYGYTF
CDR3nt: TGCAGTGCTTCCAAGGACAGGAACTATGGCTACACCTTC

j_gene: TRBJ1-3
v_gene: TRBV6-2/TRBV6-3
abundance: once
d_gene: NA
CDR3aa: CASSYVRDAANTIYF
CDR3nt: TGTGCCAGCAGTTACGTACGGGACGCCGCAAACACCATATATTTT

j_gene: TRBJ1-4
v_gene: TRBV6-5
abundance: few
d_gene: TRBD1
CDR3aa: CASSAGTGRVEKLFF
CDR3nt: TGTGCCAGCAGTGCGGGGACAGGGCGGGTCGAAAAACTGTTTTTT

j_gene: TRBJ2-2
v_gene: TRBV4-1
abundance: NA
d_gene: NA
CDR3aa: CASRVIGKRGTGELFF
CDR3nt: TGCGCCAGCAGGGTTATTGGGAAGAGAGGGACCGGGGAGCTGTTTTTT

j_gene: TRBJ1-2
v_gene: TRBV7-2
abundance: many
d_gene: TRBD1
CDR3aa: CASSLVQGVNYGYTF
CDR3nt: TGTGCCAGCAGCTTAGTTCAGGGGGTAAACTATGGCTACACCTTC

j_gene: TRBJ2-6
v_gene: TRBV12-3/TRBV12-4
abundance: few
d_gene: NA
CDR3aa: CASRLRGGLGANVLTF
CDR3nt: TGTGCCAGCAGGCTGAGAGGGGGGTTGGGGGCCAACGTCCTGACTTTC

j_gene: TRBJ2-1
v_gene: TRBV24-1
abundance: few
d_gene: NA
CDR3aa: CATSDLQYNEQFF
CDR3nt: TGTGCCACCAGTGATTTGCAGTACAATGAGCAGTTCTTC

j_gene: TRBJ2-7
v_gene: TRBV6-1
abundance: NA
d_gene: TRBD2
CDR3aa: CASKWTSGGSSYEQYF
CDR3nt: TGTGCCAGTAAGTGGACTAGCGGGGGTAGCTCCTACGAGCAGTACTTC

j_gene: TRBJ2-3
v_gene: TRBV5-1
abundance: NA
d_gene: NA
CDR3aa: CASRPGREKIDTQYF
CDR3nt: TGCGCCAGCAGGCCCGGGAGAGAGAAAATTGATACGCAGTATTTT

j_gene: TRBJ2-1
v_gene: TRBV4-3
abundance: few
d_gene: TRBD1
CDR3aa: CASSQPGTGYNEQFF
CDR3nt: TGCGCCAGCAGCCAACCCGGGACAGGCTACAATGAGCAGTTCTTC

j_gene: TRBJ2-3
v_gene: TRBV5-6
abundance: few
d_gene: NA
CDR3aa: CASRGQITDTQYF
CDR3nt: TGTGCCAGCAGGGGACAAATTACAGATACGCAGTATTTT

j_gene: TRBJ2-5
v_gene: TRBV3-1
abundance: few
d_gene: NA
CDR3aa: CASSQGHFETQYF
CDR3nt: TGTGCCAGCAGCCAAGGCCATTTTGAGACCCAGTACTTC

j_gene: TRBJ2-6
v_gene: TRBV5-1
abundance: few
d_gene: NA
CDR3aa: CASSSTPTGANVLTF
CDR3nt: TGCGCCAGCAGCTCAACGCCGACTGGGGCCAACGTCCTGACTTTC

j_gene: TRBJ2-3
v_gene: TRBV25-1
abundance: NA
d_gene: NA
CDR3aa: CASSEWSTDTQYF
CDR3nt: TGTGCCAGCAGTGAATGGTCCACAGATACGCAGTATTTT

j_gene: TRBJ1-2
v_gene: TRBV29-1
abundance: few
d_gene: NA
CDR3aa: CSVGRVNYGYTF
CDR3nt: TGCAGCGTCGGAAGAGTTAACTATGGCTACACCTTC

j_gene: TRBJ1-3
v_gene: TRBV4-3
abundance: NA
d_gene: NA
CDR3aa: CASSQDSGSSGNTIYF
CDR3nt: TGCGCCAGCAGCCAAGATTCCGGATCCTCTGGAAACACCATATATTTT

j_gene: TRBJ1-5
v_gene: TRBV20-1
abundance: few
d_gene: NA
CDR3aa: CSAARSINQPQHF
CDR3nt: TGCAGTGCCGCCCGGTCCATCAATCAGCCCCAGCATTTT

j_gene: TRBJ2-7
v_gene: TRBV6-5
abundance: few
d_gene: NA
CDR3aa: CASSYLGRLYEQYF
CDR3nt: TGTGCCAGCAGTTACCTTGGACGGCTATACGAGCAGTACTTC

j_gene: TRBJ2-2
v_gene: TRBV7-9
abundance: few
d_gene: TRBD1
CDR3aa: CASSVPGQGGTGELFF
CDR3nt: TGTGCCAGCAGCGTACCGGGACAGGGGGGGACCGGGGAGCTGTTTTTT

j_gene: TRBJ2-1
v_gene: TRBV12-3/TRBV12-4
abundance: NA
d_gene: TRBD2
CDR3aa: CASSGGVLAVYNEQFF
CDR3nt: TGTGCCAGCAGTGGGGGGGTACTAGCGGTCTACAATGAGCAGTTCTTC